A selection of T cell receptor beta chains follows, all from one sample in a study of shared clonotypes between healthy human individuals. This table comes from immunoSEQ multiplex PCR, and its TCRdb copy is limited to in-frame clones, with some not included. The table shows roughly 2.2 million clones, with more than 80% occurring only once. Sequenced material: naive CD4+ T cells from PBMCs. The source of these receptors is a man aged 18 to 35 in good health. Some clones in this sample may be carry-over from other donors' samples. Each CDR3 is given with its conserved first and last residue. D genes are given only for firm matches. Where a row states a size, it is once, few, many or the class of an expanded clone; other rows omit it.

clone_size: NA
v_call: TRBV7-2
d_call: TRBD1
j_call: TRBJ2-7
cdr3_aa: CASSLRGLLYEQYF
cdr3_nt: TGTGCCAGCAGCCTCAGGGGGCTTCTCTACGAGCAGTACTTC

clone_size: NA
v_call: TRBV29-1
d_call: NA
j_call: TRBJ2-5
cdr3_aa: CSVVQGSETQYF
cdr3_nt: TGCAGCGTTGTCCAGGGCTCAGAGACCCAGTACTTC

clone_size: NA
v_call: TRBV6-5
d_call: NA
j_call: TRBJ1-2
cdr3_aa: CASSYSGSLSYGYTF
cdr3_nt: TGTGCCAGCAGTTACTCAGGTTCTCTAAGCTATGGCTACACCTTC

clone_size: NA
v_call: TRBV27
d_call: NA
j_call: TRBJ1-2
cdr3_aa: CASSFMGPSWNYGYTF
cdr3_nt: TGTGCCAGCAGTTTCATGGGCCCTAGTTGGAACTATGGCTACACCTTC

clone_size: NA
v_call: TRBV2
d_call: NA
j_call: TRBJ2-6
cdr3_aa: CASTQTSSGANVLTF
cdr3_nt: TGTGCCAGCACACAGACCTCCTCCGGGGCCAACGTCCTGACTTTC

clone_size: NA
v_call: TRBV11-2
d_call: TRBD2
j_call: TRBJ2-3
cdr3_aa: CASSLPSGRRRNTQYF
cdr3_nt: TGTGCCAGCAGCTTACCTAGCGGGAGGCGGAGGAATACGCAGTATTTT

clone_size: NA
v_call: TRBV7-8
d_call: NA
j_call: TRBJ2-2
cdr3_aa: CASSLVAGGYTGELFF
cdr3_nt: TGTGCCAGCAGCTTAGTGGCAGGGGGGTACACCGGGGAGCTGTTTTTT

clone_size: NA
v_call: TRBV9
d_call: NA
j_call: TRBJ2-7
cdr3_aa: CASSPGGQRAGYEQYF
cdr3_nt: TGTGCCAGCAGCCCCGGGGGTCAGCGGGCGGGTTACGAGCAGTACTTC

clone_size: once
v_call: TRBV2
d_call: TRBD2
j_call: TRBJ2-5
cdr3_aa: CASTIIRLAERQETQYF
cdr3_nt: TGTGCCAGCACCATAATTCGACTAGCGGAGCGCCAAGAGACCCAGTACTTC

clone_size: NA
v_call: TRBV10-3
d_call: TRBD2
j_call: TRBJ2-3
cdr3_aa: CAISARTSPTDTQYF
cdr3_nt: TGTGCCATCAGTGCCCGGACTAGCCCCACAGATACGCAGTATTTT

clone_size: NA
v_call: TRBV6-1
d_call: NA
j_call: TRBJ1-3
cdr3_aa: CASSESLLGGNTIYF
cdr3_nt: TGTGCCAGCAGTGAGTCCTTACTTGGTGGAAACACCATATATTTT

clone_size: NA
v_call: TRBV28
d_call: NA
j_call: TRBJ1-4
cdr3_aa: CASSPLLGVRRTTNEKLFF
cdr3_nt: TGTGCCAGCAGTCCGCTACTCGGGGTTAGGAGGACAACTAATGAAAAACTGTTTTTT

clone_size: once
v_call: TRBV7-9
d_call: TRBD2
j_call: TRBJ2-7
cdr3_aa: CASSLLLAGGVEQYF
cdr3_nt: TGTGCCAGCAGCCTCCTACTAGCGGGAGGGGTTGAGCAGTACTTC

clone_size: NA
v_call: TRBV30
d_call: NA
j_call: TRBJ2-1
cdr3_aa: CAWSVSDNEQFF
cdr3_nt: TGTGCCTGGAGTGTTTCGGACAATGAGCAGTTCTTC

clone_size: NA
v_call: TRBV4-1
d_call: NA
j_call: TRBJ2-7
cdr3_aa: CASSQGNSKTYEQYF
cdr3_nt: TGCGCCAGCAGCCAAGGCAATAGTAAAACCTACGAGCAGTACTTC

clone_size: NA
v_call: TRBV5-1
d_call: TRBD1
j_call: TRBJ1-1
cdr3_aa: CASSEGTGYMNTEAFF
cdr3_nt: TGCGCCAGCAGCGAAGGGACAGGGTATATGAACACTGAAGCTTTCTTT

clone_size: NA
v_call: TRBV9
d_call: TRBD2
j_call: TRBJ2-7
cdr3_aa: CASSEGIGTSVYEQYF
cdr3_nt: TGTGCCAGCAGCGAGGGGATCGGGACTAGCGTTTACGAGCAGTACTTC

clone_size: NA
v_call: TRBV5-1
d_call: TRBD2
j_call: TRBJ2-3
cdr3_aa: CASSSGTSASTDTQYF
cdr3_nt: TGCGCCAGCAGCTCCGGGACTAGCGCAAGCACAGATACGCAGTATTTT

clone_size: NA
v_call: TRBV2
d_call: NA
j_call: TRBJ1-5
cdr3_aa: CASGGGQEQPQHF
cdr3_nt: TGTGCCAGCGGGGGGGGCCAAGAACAGCCCCAGCATTTT

clone_size: NA
v_call: TRBV5-4
d_call: TRBD1
j_call: TRBJ2-7
cdr3_aa: CASSLDGQGYEQYF
cdr3_nt: TGTGCCAGCAGCTTGGATGGACAGGGGTACGAGCAGTACTTC

clone_size: NA
v_call: TRBV4-2
d_call: NA
j_call: TRBJ1-2
cdr3_aa: CASSQEWAASNYGYTF
cdr3_nt: TGTGCCAGCAGCCAAGAGTGGGCGGCTTCTAACTATGGCTACACCTTC

clone_size: NA
v_call: TRBV5-1
d_call: TRBD2
j_call: TRBJ2-7
cdr3_aa: CASSFQTSGSLYEQYF
cdr3_nt: TGCGCCAGCAGCTTTCAAACTAGCGGGAGTCTGTACGAGCAGTACTTC

clone_size: NA
v_call: TRBV18
d_call: NA
j_call: TRBJ1-3
cdr3_aa: CASSPVSTRDSGNTIYF
cdr3_nt: TGTGCCAGCTCACCGGTTAGTACGAGAGACTCTGGAAACACCATATATTTT

clone_size: NA
v_call: TRBV6-5
d_call: NA
j_call: TRBJ2-1
cdr3_aa: CASTSSYNEQFF
cdr3_nt: TGTGCCAGCACGAGCTCCTACAATGAGCAGTTCTTC

clone_size: NA
v_call: TRBV29-1
d_call: NA
j_call: TRBJ2-2
cdr3_aa: CSAREMGTGELFF
cdr3_nt: TGCAGCGCCCGGGAGATGGGCACCGGGGAGCTGTTTTTT

clone_size: NA
v_call: TRBV7-3
d_call: NA
j_call: TRBJ2-3
cdr3_aa: CASSRRSTGADTQYF
cdr3_nt: TGTGCCAGCAGCCGTAGATCTACGGGCGCAGATACGCAGTATTTT

clone_size: NA
v_call: TRBV28
d_call: NA
j_call: TRBJ2-6
cdr3_aa: CASSLWAARNRANVLTF
cdr3_nt: TGTGCCAGCAGTTTATGGGCAGCCAGGAATAGGGCCAACGTCCTGACTTTC

clone_size: NA
v_call: TRBV9
d_call: TRBD2
j_call: TRBJ2-7
cdr3_aa: CASSVEGGRGEQYF
cdr3_nt: TGTGCCAGCAGCGTTGAGGGAGGGCGGGGCGAGCAGTACTTC

clone_size: NA
v_call: TRBV7-2
d_call: NA
j_call: TRBJ1-2
cdr3_aa: CASSLEPANYGYTF
cdr3_nt: TGTGCCAGCAGCTTAGAACCAGCTAACTATGGCTACACCTTC

clone_size: NA
v_call: TRBV4-1
d_call: NA
j_call: TRBJ1-3
cdr3_aa: CASSFPPTATGNTIYF
cdr3_nt: TGCGCCAGCAGCTTCCCCCCGACAGCCACTGGAAACACCATATATTTT

clone_size: NA
v_call: TRBV7-2
d_call: NA
j_call: TRBJ2-3
cdr3_aa: CASSLFGLQGPNTQYF
cdr3_nt: TGTGCCAGCAGCTTATTTGGGTTGCAGGGCCCCAATACGCAGTATTTT

clone_size: once
v_call: TRBV19
d_call: NA
j_call: TRBJ2-7
cdr3_aa: CASSRTAKMDEQYF
cdr3_nt: TGTGCCAGTAGCCGGACAGCCAAGATGGACGAGCAGTACTTC

clone_size: NA
v_call: TRBV28
d_call: NA
j_call: TRBJ1-5
cdr3_aa: CASSSRWRGGTTNQPQHF
cdr3_nt: TGTGCCAGCAGTAGCCGGTGGAGAGGTGGGACAACAAATCAGCCCCAGCATTTT

clone_size: NA
v_call: TRBV9
d_call: TRBD1
j_call: TRBJ1-1
cdr3_aa: CASSVAGQGLEAFF
cdr3_nt: TGTGCCAGCAGCGTAGCGGGACAGGGGTTGGAAGCTTTCTTT

clone_size: NA
v_call: TRBV19
d_call: NA
j_call: TRBJ1-5
cdr3_aa: CASSLRRGPQPQHF
cdr3_nt: TGTGCCAGCTCATTGCGGCGGGGCCCTCAGCCCCAGCATTTT

clone_size: NA
v_call: TRBV7-9
d_call: NA
j_call: TRBJ2-7
cdr3_aa: CASSLLHEQYF
cdr3_nt: TGTGCCAGCAGCTTGCTCCACGAGCAGTACTTC

clone_size: NA
v_call: TRBV5-1
d_call: TRBD1
j_call: TRBJ2-7
cdr3_aa: CASSLSLDRDREQYF
cdr3_nt: TGCGCCAGCAGCTTATCGTTGGACAGGGATCGGGAGCAGTACTTC

clone_size: NA
v_call: TRBV28
d_call: NA
j_call: TRBJ1-2
cdr3_aa: CATPDSNYGYTF
cdr3_nt: TGTGCCACCCCGGACAGCAACTATGGCTACACCTTC

clone_size: NA
v_call: TRBV19
d_call: NA
j_call: TRBJ1-5
cdr3_aa: CASSPRDGSRGQPQHF
cdr3_nt: TGTGCCAGTAGTCCTCGGGACGGCAGCAGGGGTCAGCCCCAGCATTTT

clone_size: NA
v_call: TRBV9
d_call: TRBD1
j_call: TRBJ1-2
cdr3_aa: CASSAQTGQQYGYTF
cdr3_nt: TGTGCCAGCAGCGCCCAGACAGGGCAACAGTATGGCTACACCTTC

clone_size: NA
v_call: TRBV7-7
d_call: NA
j_call: TRBJ1-1
cdr3_aa: CASSEKRDTEAFF
cdr3_nt: TGTGCCAGCAGCGAAAAGCGGGACACTGAAGCTTTCTTT

clone_size: NA
v_call: TRBV5-1
d_call: NA
j_call: TRBJ1-2
cdr3_aa: CASSALQGPGTYTF
cdr3_nt: TGCGCCAGCAGCGCATTACAGGGTCCGGGTACGTACACCTTC

clone_size: NA
v_call: TRBV2
d_call: NA
j_call: TRBJ1-1
cdr3_aa: CASRADRLRGTEAFF
cdr3_nt: TGTGCCAGCAGAGCCGACAGGTTGAGGGGGACTGAAGCTTTCTTT

clone_size: NA
v_call: TRBV7-6
d_call: TRBD1
j_call: TRBJ2-5
cdr3_aa: CASSLDWTGDQETQYF
cdr3_nt: TGTGCCAGCAGCTTAGATTGGACAGGGGACCAAGAGACCCAGTACTTC

clone_size: NA
v_call: TRBV4-3
d_call: NA
j_call: TRBJ2-7
cdr3_aa: CASSPGVSRGRNEQYF
cdr3_nt: TGCGCCAGCAGCCCCGGCGTGAGCAGGGGAAGAAACGAGCAGTACTTC

clone_size: NA
v_call: TRBV27
d_call: TRBD2
j_call: TRBJ2-3
cdr3_aa: CASSSPAGVADTQYF
cdr3_nt: TGTGCCAGCAGTTCCCCAGCGGGAGTTGCAGATACGCAGTATTTT

clone_size: NA
v_call: TRBV5-1
d_call: NA
j_call: TRBJ2-3
cdr3_aa: CASSRGVGSAHTDTQYF
cdr3_nt: TGCGCCAGCAGCCGAGGAGTGGGGAGTGCACACACAGATACGCAGTATTTT

clone_size: NA
v_call: TRBV29-1
d_call: NA
j_call: TRBJ1-1
cdr3_aa: CSVGGILNTEAFF
cdr3_nt: TGCAGCGTGGGGGGTATATTGAACACTGAAGCTTTCTTT

clone_size: NA
v_call: TRBV7-2
d_call: NA
j_call: TRBJ2-5
cdr3_aa: CASSLLRETQYF
cdr3_nt: TGTGCCAGCAGCCTCCTCCGGGAGACCCAGTACTTC

clone_size: once
v_call: TRBV15
d_call: NA
j_call: TRBJ2-7
cdr3_aa: CATSGLSDDGTLRYEQYF
cdr3_nt: TGTGCCACCAGCGGACTCTCAGACGACGGCACTTTACGTTACGAGCAGTACTTC